Following are 31 T cell receptor beta chains from one sample sequenced in a study of cytomegalovirus exposure and HLA in healthy donors. Generated by immunoSEQ multiplex PCR, the TCRdb table keeps only in-frame clones and is missing some. The table includes 100,000 to 120,000 clones, 85% to 90% detected once. The sequencing input was PBMCs. Source of these receptors: a woman under 30 in good health and CMV-seropositive.

The rearrangement links TRBV29-1 to TRBJ2-7, with 8 bases identical to TRBD2. Looked up from germline, CDR1 is SQVTM and CDR2 is ANQGSEA. The CDR3 extends over 12 amino acids. V lost 4 bases to trimming and J lost 6 bases; unmatched junction nucleotides: 5. The CDR3 loop is CSVGEREIEQYF. CDR3 bases: TGCAGCGTTGGGGAGCGGGAGATCGAGCAGTACTTC.

The chain combines TRBV5-1 with TRBJ2-2, with 8 bases fitting TRBD2. The junction had 8 bases not matched to a gene; V was cut back by 5 bases and J by 5 bases. This CDR3 contains 15 residues. Germline assignment: CDR1 SGHRS and CDR2 YFSETQ. CDR3 residues: CASRKLAAKTGELFF. CDR3 bases: TGCGCCAGCAGGAAACTAGCGGCCAAAACCGGGGAGCTGTTTTTT.

The rearrangement uses TRBV5-1 and TRBJ2-7; 9 nucleotides line up with TRBD1. The CDR3 extends over 15 amino acids. After removal of 0 bases from V and 5 bases from J, the junction contained 6 bases not matched to a gene. The V gene's germline CDR1 is SGHRS and CDR2 YFSETQ. The CDR3 region is CASSLGQGVVNEQYF. As DNA, the CDR3 is TGCGCCAGCAGCTTGGGACAGGGGGTCGTCAACGAGCAGTACTTC.

The chain links TRBV4-2 to TRBJ1-6, with 7 nucleotides matching TRBD1. Germline CDR1 and CDR2: LGHNA and YNFKEQ. V shed 3 bases and J 2 bases; nucleotides not matched to a gene: 4. This CDR3 is 16 amino acids long. Here the CDR3 reads CASSQTGKTYNSPLHF. The CDR3, as DNA: TGTGCCAGCAGCCAGACAGGGAAAACCTATAATTCACCCCTCCACTTT.

This clone came up a few times. J is TRBJ1-2 and V is TRBV4-1, with D perhaps TRBD1 (5 bases). Germline CDR1 reads MGHRA; CDR2 reads YSYEKL. CDR3 size: 13 residues. Trimming shortened V by 5 bases and J by 2 bases, and 9 bases separated the two germline ends. DNA for the CDR3: TGCGCCAGCAGCATCGACAGAAACTATGGCTACACCTTC. Translating it yields CASSIDRNYGYTF.

The chain couples TRBV11-3 to TRBJ2-3; weak D call: TRBD1 (6 bases). This CDR3 has 14 amino acids. V lost 1 base to trimming and J lost 14 bases, with 19 bases between them. Germline-derived CDR1 and CDR2 are SGHNT and YENEEA. The CDR3 here is CASSLGIRGDKGYF. The CDR3 DNA is TGTGCCAGCAGCTTAGGAATTAGAGGGGACAAGGGGTATTTT.

The chain recombines TRBV14 with TRBJ2-7; possible D gene TRBD2, 5 bases. The V and J ends lost 2 bases and 9 bases respectively, with 14 bases between them. The CDR3 extends over 13 amino acids. Germline-derived CDR1 and CDR2 are SGHDN and FVKESK. DNA of the CDR3: TGTGCCAGCAGCCAAATAATGAGGGCATGGCAGTACTTC. Amino acids: CASSQIMRAWQYF.

The rearrangement joins TRBV5-4 to TRBJ2-2, with TRBD2 matching 9 bases. The CDR3 totals 20 residues. The J segment lost 0 bases and the V segment lost 4 bases, leaving 16 bases of the junction unmatched. Germline V gene data show CDR1 as SGHNT and CDR2 as YYREEE (reference sequence). The chain's CDR3 is CASSGRWSGSGGSNTGELFF. DNA of the CDR3: TGTGCCAGCAGCGGACGGTGGTCGGGTAGCGGGGGCTCGAACACCGGGGAGCTGTTTTTT. Together with reference TRBV5-4 and TRBJ2-2, the CDR3 gives the full variable domain: ETGVTQSPTHLIKTRGQQVTLRCSSQSGHNTVSWYQQALGQGPQFIFQYYREEENGRGNFPPRFSGLQFPNYSSELNVNALELDDSALYLCASSGRWSGSGGSNTGELFFGEGSRLTVL.

The J gene is TRBJ2-1, the V gene TRBV13, with D tentatively TRBD2 (6 bases). This CDR3 has 16 residues. Germline CDR1 PRHDT, CDR2 FYEKMQ (reference sequence). V was clipped by 4 bases and J by 4 bases, with 17 bases between them. The CDR3 here is CASSSPPGESYNEQFF. CDR3 bases: TGTGCCAGCAGCTCACCCCCGGGGGAGAGTTACAATGAGCAGTTCTTC.

The rearrangement uses TRBV11-3 and TRBJ2-1; 7 bases agree with TRBD1. The CDR3 totals 14 residues. Germline V gives CDR1 SGHNT, CDR2 YENEEA. Losses at the gene ends were 1 base for V and 10 bases for J; bases not matched to a gene: 7. This CDR3 is CASSLGQGDWEQFF. The DNA of the CDR3 is TGTGCCAGCAGCTTAGGGCAGGGGGATTGGGAGCAGTTCTTC.

The chain joins TRBV2 to TRBJ1-5; 7 bases line up with TRBD1. Trimming at V came to 7 bases and at J to 7 bases, leaving 7 bases not matched to a gene. Germline lookup yields CDR1 SNHLY and CDR2 FYNNEI. The CDR3 sequence is 13 residues long. The CDR3: CASNSQGSQPQHF. The CDR3 nucleotides read TGTGCCAGCAACTCACAGGGGTCCCAGCCCCAGCATTTT.

The CDR3 sequence is CASSHRSGPGVPYNEQFF. CDR3 nucleotide sequence: TGTGCCAGCAGTCACCGCTCGGGCCCGGGAGTCCCCTACAATGAGCAGTTCTTC. The chain combines TRBV27 with TRBJ2-1; TRBD2 is a possible D gene (6 bases). This CDR3 is 18 amino acids long. V lost 5 bases, J lost 2 bases, and 22 bases lay in between. Germline V gene sequence: CDR1 MNHEY, CDR2 SMNVEV (reference sequence).

The chain recombines TRBV28 with TRBJ1-3; perhaps TRBD1 as D (6 bases). CDR3 length equals 16 residues. Germline V CDR1 and CDR2: MDHEN, SYDVKM. With 4 bases removed from V and 0 bases from J, the gap between germline ends came to 13 bases. The CDR3, as DNA: TGTGCCAGCAGTTCACGATCCAGGGGCTCTGGAAACACCATATATTTT. Its translation is CASSSRSRGSGNTIYF.

V gene TRBV9 combines with J gene TRBJ2-1, with D perhaps TRBD1 (5 bases). This CDR3 contains 14 residues. In germline, CDR1 is SGDLS, CDR2 YYNGEE. Trimming removed 4 bases from V and 9 bases from J, with 17 bases in between. The CDR3 DNA follows: TGTGCCAGCAGCCTCCGCCCGACAGTCGGTGAGCAGTTCTTC. It codes for CASSLRPTVGEQFF.

The chain uses TRBV19 and TRBJ2-5, with no clear D. Germline CDR1 is LNHDA and CDR2 is SQIVND (reference sequence). V lost 1 base to trimming and J lost 4 bases, with 16 bases between them. The CDR3 spans 16 residues. The CDR3 loop reads CASSIANPGPRETQYF. CDR3 coding DNA: TGTGCCAGTAGTATAGCTAATCCGGGTCCCCGAGAGACCCAGTACTTC.

This chain joins TRBV15 and TRBJ2-7; TRBD2 is a possible D gene (5 bases). Looked up from germline, CDR1 is LNHNV and CDR2 is YYDKDF (reference sequence). CDR3 size: 14 residues. V was trimmed by 0 bases and J by 4 bases, leaving 10 bases between them. The chain's CDR3 is CATSRDPRGYEQYF. The CDR3 DNA is TGTGCCACCAGCAGAGATCCCCGGGGATACGAGCAGTACTTC.

This chain uses TRBV5-1 with TRBJ2-7; TRBD2 matches at 14 bases. Trimming at V came to 4 bases and at J to 3 bases, leaving 6 bases not matched to a gene. Germline V CDR1 and CDR2: SGHRS, YFSETQ. The CDR3 sequence is 16 residues long. CDR3 coding DNA: TGCGCCAGCAGCCCGGGACTAGCGGGAGCGTACTACGAGCAGTACTTC. It codes for CASSPGLAGAYYEQYF.

CDR3 DNA sequence: TGTGCCAGCAGCTTAGGCGGGGGGGGATCTCAGCCCCAGCATTTT. Its translation is CASSLGGGGSQPQHF. The chain combines TRBV13 with TRBJ1-5; D is possibly TRBD1 (5 bases). This CDR3 comprises 15 residues. Germline values: CDR1 PRHDT, CDR2 FYEKMQ (reference sequence). The V end lost 0 bases, the J end lost 6 bases, and 12 bases lay between the germline ends.

The V call is TRBV2, the J call TRBJ1-1; the match to TRBD1 covers 8 bases. Per the germline V gene, CDR1 is SNHLY and CDR2 is FYNNEI. With 2 bases clipped from V and 11 bases from J, the junction kept 19 bases outside the gene matches. The CDR3 loop spans 17 amino acids. CDR3 in DNA: TGTGCCAGCAGTGAAAGGGAGGTCGGCAGGGGGCGTAAGGAGGCTTTCTTT. Translation gives CASSEREVGRGRKEAFF.

This chain joins TRBV7-2 and TRBJ2-5, with a weak D call TRBD2 (6 bases). Trimming left V 0 bases short and J 7 bases short, with 12 bases between. Germline CDR1 SGHTA, CDR2 FQGNSA. This CDR3 contains 14 residues. CDR3 region: CASSLARNGGTQYF. CDR3 nucleotides: TGTGCCAGCAGCTTAGCGCGGAACGGGGGGACCCAGTACTTC.

The chain couples TRBV4-1 to TRBJ2-7, with 10 bases fitting TRBD2. The CDR3 is 15 residues long. V trimming: 3 bases; J trimming: 5 bases; junction bases outside the gene matches: 7. The germline gives CDR1 MGHRA, CDR2 YSYEKL. The CDR3 nucleotides are TGCGCCAGCAGCCATTTGGGACTAGCGACCAACGAGCAGTACTTC. Its protein is CASSHLGLATNEQYF.

This clone appeared once. This chain links TRBV11-2 with TRBJ2-1; weak D call: TRBD1 (5 bases). The CDR3 covers 15 residues. Germline V CDR1 and CDR2: SGHAT, FQNNGV. V lost 5 bases and J 6 bases, leaving 17 bases between the germline ends. CDR3 sequence: CASSLVQGRFNEQFF. The CDR3 DNA sequence: TGTGCCAGCAGCCTCGTCCAGGGTAGATTCAATGAGCAGTTCTTC.

This clone was seen just once. The chain links TRBV2 to TRBJ2-1; 9 bases agree with TRBD2. The CDR3 covers 17 residues. The trim removed 5 bases at V and 9 bases at J, leaving 17 bases unmatched. Germline-derived CDR1 and CDR2 are SNHLY and FYNNEI. CDR3 nucleotides: TGTGCCAGCAGTCCCCCGCTCGGCGCGGGGGGGCCTAGTGAGCAGTTCTTC. This encodes CASSPPLGAGGPSEQFF.

The rearrangement uses TRBV27 and TRBJ1-2; no definite D call. V lost 9 bases, J lost 5 bases, and 19 bases lay in between. The CDR3 has 14 residues. Germline V gene sequence: CDR1 MNHEY, CDR2 SMNVEV (reference sequence). The CDR3 DNA sequence: TGTGCCAGTACCGCCCTCGGTGGAGAGTATGGCTACACCTTC. Amino acid sequence: CASTALGGEYGYTF.

The CDR3 coding sequence is TGTGCCAGCAGCTCAGGCCTCACAAGGCTTTCCTACGAGCAGTACTTC. It yields the protein CASSSGLTRLSYEQYF. V usage is TRBV9 and J usage is TRBJ2-7; D unclear. The V gene's germline CDR1 is SGDLS and CDR2 YYNGEE. The CDR3 is 16 amino acids. V lost 4 bases and J lost 1, with 18 bases in between.

The rearrangement uses TRBV29-1 and TRBJ2-3; D unresolved. The CDR3 contains 11 residues. The V gene's germline CDR1 is SQVTM and CDR2 ANQGSEA. V lost 0 bases and J lost 8, with 6 bases in between. The CDR3 protein is CSVEDTGTQYF. CDR3 nucleotide sequence: TGCAGCGTTGAAGATACGGGTACGCAGTATTTT.

The chain has TRBV9 and TRBJ2-1, with 10 nucleotides matching TRBD2. The germline gives CDR1 SGDLS, CDR2 YYNGEE. Trimming at V came to 2 bases and at J to 4 bases, leaving 3 bases not matched to a gene. There are 15 residues in the CDR3. The CDR3 DNA sequence: TGTGCCAGCAGCGTTACTAGCGGGGCATACAATGAGCAGTTCTTC. This encodes CASSVTSGAYNEQFF.

The genes are TRBV6-5 and TRBJ2-3; TRBD1 matches 8 bases. V lost 6 bases and J lost 5; bases outside the gene matches: 4. Germline V gene sequence: CDR1 MNHEY, CDR2 SVGAGI. This CDR3 is built from 13 residues. The CDR3 reads CASSGQGGDTQYF. In DNA, the CDR3 is TGTGCCAGCAGCGGACAGGGTGGAGATACGCAGTATTTT.

This rearrangement joins TRBV7-9 to TRBJ2-5; no firm D call. The CDR3 length is 13 residues. Trimming pared 2 bases from V and 5 bases from J, leaving 9 bases between. CDR1 and CDR2 from the germline V gene are SEHNR and FQNEAQ (reference sequence). CDR3: CASSLQSWETQYF. As DNA, the CDR3 is TGTGCCAGCAGCTTACAGTCATGGGAGACCCAGTACTTC. The full variable domain, completed using reference TRBV7-9 and TRBJ2-5, is DTGVSQNPRHKITKRGQNVTFRCDPISEHNRLYWYRQTLGQGPEFLTYFQNEAQLEKSRLLSDRFSAERPKGSFSTLEIQRTEQGDSAMYLCASSLQSWETQYFGPGTRLLVL.

The chain combines TRBV13 with TRBJ1-2; 9 positions match TRBD1. V shed 4 bases and J 3 bases; nucleotides not matched to a gene: 15. Germline lookup yields CDR1 PRHDT and CDR2 FYEKMQ (reference sequence). CDR3 length equals 18 residues. CDR3 protein: CASSSATGGFPRDYGYTF. In nucleotides, the CDR3 is TGTGCCAGCAGCTCTGCAACAGGGGGCTTCCCGAGGGACTATGGCTACACCTTC.

The chain employs TRBV9 and TRBJ1-3; D is undetermined. Trimming stripped 4 bases from V and 1 base from J, with 18 bases between. This CDR3 region has 17 residues. Germline V CDR1 and CDR2: SGDLS, YYNGEE. The CDR3 region is CASSSPHGDRSGNTIYF. In DNA, the CDR3 is TGTGCCAGCAGCTCACCCCACGGGGATAGATCTGGAAACACCATATATTTT.